This is a list of T cell receptor beta chains from one sample in a study of CD8 T cells in ankylosing spondylitis. TCRdb used MiXCR to reprocess the 5' RACE reads, holding one entry per CDR3 protein. This sample has 250,000 to 350,000 distinct CDR3 sequences, with 20% found just once. The specimen sequenced was blood, either unsorted or a sorted T cell fraction (not recorded which). The receptors stem from a female donor with ankylosing spondylitis or in good health (not recorded which). Each CDR3 is given with its conserved first and last residue. Each record gives: V gene, J gene, CDR3 protein.

TRBV2,TRBJ2-3,CASSEAPGITQYF
TRBV5-1,TRBJ2-1,CASSPDGLAVNNEQFF
TRBV7-9,TRBJ1-2,CASSLTDYGYTF
TRBV20-1,TRBJ1-3,CSARGTSGNTIYF
TRBV7-3,TRBJ2-3,CASSLAGLPDTQYF
TRBV6-1,TRBJ2-7,CAVSRARGTYEQYF
TRBV4-1,TRBJ1-1,CASSQGWRRIGTEAFF
TRBV10-1,TRBJ1-1,CASSETGRTEAFF
TRBV27,TRBJ2-1,CASCVWGDWHEQFF
TRBV29-1,TRBJ1-1,CSVWDRSRNTEAFF
TRBV5-5,TRBJ2-1,CASSPGGYNEQFF
TRBV4-3,TRBJ2-1,CASSQGGWTGGLPNNEQFF
TRBV6-5,TRBJ2-7,CASSYDLPSYEQYF
TRBV20-1,TRBJ2-1,CSAPTSSNEQFF
TRBV10-3,TRBJ2-2,CAISVGPDTGELFF
TRBV6-5,TRBJ2-1,CASSYSGPLNEQFF